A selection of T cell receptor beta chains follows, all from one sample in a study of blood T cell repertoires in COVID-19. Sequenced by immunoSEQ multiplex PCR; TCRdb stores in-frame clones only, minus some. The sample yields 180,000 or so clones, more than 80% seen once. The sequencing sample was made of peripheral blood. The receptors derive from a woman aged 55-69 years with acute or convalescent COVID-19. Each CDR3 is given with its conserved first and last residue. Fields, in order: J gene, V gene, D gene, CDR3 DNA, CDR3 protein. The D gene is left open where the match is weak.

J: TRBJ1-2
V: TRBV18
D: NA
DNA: TGTGCCAGCTCACCACCGGGGGGGAACGGAGGCTACACCTTC
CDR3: CASSPPGGNGGYTF

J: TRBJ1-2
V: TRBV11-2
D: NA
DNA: TGTGCCAGCAGCTTAGGGACAGACTATGGCTACACCTTC
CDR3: CASSLGTDYGYTF

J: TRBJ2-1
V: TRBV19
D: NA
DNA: TGTGCCAGTCGACTAGGGGCGGTCCCCCGGGATGAGCAGTTCTTC
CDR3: CASRLGAVPRDEQFF

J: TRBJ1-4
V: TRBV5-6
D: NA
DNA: TGTGCCAGCACCCCTTATTTGGGGGGTGGTGAAAAACTGTTTTTT
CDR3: CASTPYLGGGEKLFF

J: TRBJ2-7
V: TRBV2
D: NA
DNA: TGTGCCAGCAGTGAAGTTCTCCAACAGGGAGGGTTGTACTTC
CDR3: CASSEVLQQGGLYF

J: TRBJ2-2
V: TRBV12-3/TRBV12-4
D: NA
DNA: TGTGCCAGCAGCAAGGGGGTGGGGGAGCTGTTTTTT
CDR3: CASSKGVGELFF

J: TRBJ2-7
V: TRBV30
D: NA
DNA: TGTGCCTGGAGTGTAACCGGGTACGAGCAGTACTTC
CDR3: CAWSVTGYEQYF

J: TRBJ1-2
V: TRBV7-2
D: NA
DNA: TGTGCCAGCAGCTTACCCCCCGACAGCCCTTATGGCTACACCTTC
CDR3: CASSLPPDSPYGYTF

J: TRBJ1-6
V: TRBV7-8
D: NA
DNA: TGTGCCAGCAGCGCGTCGGGAGGTATAACTAATTCACCCCTCCACTTT
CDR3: CASSASGGITNSPLHF

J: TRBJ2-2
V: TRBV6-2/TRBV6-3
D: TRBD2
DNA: TGTGCCAGCAGTTACGGACTAGCGGGAGGGCCGGGTGTCGGGGAGCTGTTTTTT
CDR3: CASSYGLAGGPGVGELFF

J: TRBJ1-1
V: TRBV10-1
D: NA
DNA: TGCGCCAGCAGGGGCGTTGGGGAGGGCACTGAAGCTTTCTTT
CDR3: CASRGVGEGTEAFF

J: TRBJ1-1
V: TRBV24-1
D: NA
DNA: TGTGCCACCAGTGCTGGGCGGGGAGCTTTCTTT
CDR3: CATSAGRGAFF

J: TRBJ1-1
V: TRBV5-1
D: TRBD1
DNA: TGCGCCAGCAGCGTCGCCGGGACAGCCCACACTGAAGCTTTCTTT
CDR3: CASSVAGTAHTEAFF

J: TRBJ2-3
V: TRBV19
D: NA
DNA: TGTGCCAGTAGTCCCCCGGGGAACCGCCGTGATACGCAGTATTTT
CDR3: CASSPPGNRRDTQYF

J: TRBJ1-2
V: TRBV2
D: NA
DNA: TGTGCCAGCAGTGAGGCTCGACAAGGATATGGCTACACCTTC
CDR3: CASSEARQGYGYTF

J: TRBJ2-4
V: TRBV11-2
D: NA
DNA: TGTGCCAGCAGCTTCTTTCTAGCCAAAAACATTCAGTACTTC
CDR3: CASSFFLAKNIQYF

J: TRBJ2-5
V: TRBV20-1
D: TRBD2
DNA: TGCAGTGCTAGTTGGGGGACTAGCGGGAAAGAGACCCAGTACTTC
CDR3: CSASWGTSGKETQYF

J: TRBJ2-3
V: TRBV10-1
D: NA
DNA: TGCGCCAGCAGTGAAAACCCCGGGACAGATACGCAGTATTTT
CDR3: CASSENPGTDTQYF